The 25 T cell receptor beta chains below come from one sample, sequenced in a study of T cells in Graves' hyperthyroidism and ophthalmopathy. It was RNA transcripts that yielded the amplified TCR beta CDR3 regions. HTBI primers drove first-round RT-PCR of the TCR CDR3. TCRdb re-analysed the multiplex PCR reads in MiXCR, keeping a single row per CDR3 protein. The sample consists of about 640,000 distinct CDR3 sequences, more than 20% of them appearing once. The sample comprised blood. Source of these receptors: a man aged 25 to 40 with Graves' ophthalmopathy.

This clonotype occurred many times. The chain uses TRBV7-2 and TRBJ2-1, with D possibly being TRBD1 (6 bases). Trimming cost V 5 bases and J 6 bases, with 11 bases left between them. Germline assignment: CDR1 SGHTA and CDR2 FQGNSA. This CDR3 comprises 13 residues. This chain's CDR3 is CASSGTGLNEQFF. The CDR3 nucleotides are TGTGCCAGCAGCGGAACAGGGCTCAATGAGCAGTTCTTC.

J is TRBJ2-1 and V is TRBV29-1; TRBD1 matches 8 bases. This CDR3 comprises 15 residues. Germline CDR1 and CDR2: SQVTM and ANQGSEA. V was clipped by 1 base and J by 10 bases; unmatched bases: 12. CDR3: CSVEGSDRATVEQFF. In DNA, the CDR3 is TGCAGCGTTGAAGGGTCGGACAGGGCTACGGTAGAGCAGTTCTTC.

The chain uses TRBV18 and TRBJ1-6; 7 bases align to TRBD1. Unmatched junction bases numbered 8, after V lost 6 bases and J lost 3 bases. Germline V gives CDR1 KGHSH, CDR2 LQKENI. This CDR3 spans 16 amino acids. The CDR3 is CASSTGTVFYNSPLHF. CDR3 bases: TGTGCCAGCTCTACCGGGACAGTGTTCTATAATTCACCCCTCCACTTT.

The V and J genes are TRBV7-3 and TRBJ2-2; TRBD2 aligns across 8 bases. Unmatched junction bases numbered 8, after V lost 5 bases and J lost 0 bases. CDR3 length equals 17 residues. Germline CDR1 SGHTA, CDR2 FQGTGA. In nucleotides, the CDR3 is TGTGCCAGCAGCACACCCGCTAGCGGGCCGAACACCGGGGAGCTGTTTTTT. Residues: CASSTPASGPNTGELFF.

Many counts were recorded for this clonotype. The CDR3 coding sequence is TGTGCCAGCAGCTACGACCAGGTGGGGGGTACTGAAGCTTTCTTT. Protein: CASSYDQVGGTEAFF. V gene TRBV28 combines with J gene TRBJ1-1; TRBD1 might be the D (5 bases). This CDR3 region has 15 residues. The V gene lost 6 bases and the J gene lost 5 bases, with 19 bases spanning the gap. Germline CDR1 and CDR2: MDHEN and SYDVKM.

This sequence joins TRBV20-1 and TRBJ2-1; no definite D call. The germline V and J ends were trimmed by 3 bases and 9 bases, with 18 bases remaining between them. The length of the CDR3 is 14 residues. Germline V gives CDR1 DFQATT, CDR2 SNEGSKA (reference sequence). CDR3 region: CSASVGGSRGEQFF. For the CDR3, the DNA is TGCAGTGCTAGCGTGGGTGGAAGTCGAGGTGAGCAGTTCTTC.

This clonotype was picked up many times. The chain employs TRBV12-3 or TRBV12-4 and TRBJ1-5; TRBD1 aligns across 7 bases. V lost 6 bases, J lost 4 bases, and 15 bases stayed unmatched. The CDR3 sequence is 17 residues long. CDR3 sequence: CASSYNPTGTVNQPQHF. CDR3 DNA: TGTGCCAGCAGCTACAACCCGACCGGGACAGTAAATCAGCCCCAGCATTTT.

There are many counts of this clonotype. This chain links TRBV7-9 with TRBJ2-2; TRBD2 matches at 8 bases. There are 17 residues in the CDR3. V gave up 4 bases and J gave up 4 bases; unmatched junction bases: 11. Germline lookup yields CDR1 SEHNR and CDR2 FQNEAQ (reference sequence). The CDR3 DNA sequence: TGTGCCAGCAGCTCCCGAGCCGGGAGGGGGACCACCGGGGAGCTGTTTTTT. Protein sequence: CASSSRAGRGTTGELFF. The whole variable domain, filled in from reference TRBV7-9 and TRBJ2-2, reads DTGVSQNPRHKITKRGQNVTFRCDPISEHNRLYWYRQTLGQGPEFLTYFQNEAQLEKSRLLSDRFSAERPKGSFSTLEIQRTEQGDSAMYLCASSSRAGRGTTGELFFGEGSRLTVL.

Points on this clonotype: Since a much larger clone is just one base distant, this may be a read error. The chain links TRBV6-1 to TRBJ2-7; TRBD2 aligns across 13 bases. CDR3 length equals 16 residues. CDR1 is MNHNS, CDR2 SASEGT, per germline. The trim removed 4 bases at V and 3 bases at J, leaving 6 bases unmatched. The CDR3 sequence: CASSGLGTSGNYEQYF. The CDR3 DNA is TGTGCCAGCAGTGGGCTCGGGACTAGCGGGAACTACGAGCAGTACTTC.

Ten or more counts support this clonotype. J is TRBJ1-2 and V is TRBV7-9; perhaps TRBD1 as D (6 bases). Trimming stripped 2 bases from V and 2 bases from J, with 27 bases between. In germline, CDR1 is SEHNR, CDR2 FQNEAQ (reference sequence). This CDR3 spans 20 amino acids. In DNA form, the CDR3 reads TGTGCCAGCAGCTTAATCCCCCCCCGGCAGGGGCAAGAGGGGAACTATGGCTACACCTTC. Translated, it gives CASSLIPPRQGQEGNYGYTF.

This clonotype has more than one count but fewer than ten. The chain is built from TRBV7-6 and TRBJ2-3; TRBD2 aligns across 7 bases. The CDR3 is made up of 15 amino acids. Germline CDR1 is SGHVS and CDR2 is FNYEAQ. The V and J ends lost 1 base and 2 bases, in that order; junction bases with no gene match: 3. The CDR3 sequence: CASSLGAGFTDTQYF. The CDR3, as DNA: TGTGCCAGCAGCTTAGGAGCGGGGTTCACAGATACGCAGTATTTT.

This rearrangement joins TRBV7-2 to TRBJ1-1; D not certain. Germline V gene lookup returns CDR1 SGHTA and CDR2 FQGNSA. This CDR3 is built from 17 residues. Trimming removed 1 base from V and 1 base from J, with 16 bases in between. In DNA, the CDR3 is TGTGCCAGCAGCTTAGAAAGTTTGAGGGATGGGAACACTGAAGCTTTCTTT. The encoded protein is CASSLESLRDGNTEAFF.

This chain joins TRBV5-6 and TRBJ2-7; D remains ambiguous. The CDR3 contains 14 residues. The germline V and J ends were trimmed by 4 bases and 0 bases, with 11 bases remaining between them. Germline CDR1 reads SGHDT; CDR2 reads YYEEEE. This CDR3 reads CASSLKVTSYEQYF. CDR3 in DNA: TGTGCCAGCAGCCTAAAAGTGACCTCCTACGAGCAGTACTTC.

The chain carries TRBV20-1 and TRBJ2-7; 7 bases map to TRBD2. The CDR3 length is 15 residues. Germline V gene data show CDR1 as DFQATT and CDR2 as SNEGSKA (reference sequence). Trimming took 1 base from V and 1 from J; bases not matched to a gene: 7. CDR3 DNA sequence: TGCAGTGCTAGAGGTGAGACTAGCAGATCCTACGAGCAGTACTTC. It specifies CSARGETSRSYEQYF.

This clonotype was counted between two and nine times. The CDR3 bases are TGTGCCAGCAGCACCCAAACCGGGACAGTCGTCACCGGGGAGCTGTTTTTT. This sequence encodes CASSTQTGTVVTGELFF. This sequence joins TRBV14 and TRBJ2-2; 7 nucleotides align to TRBD1. Trimming cost V 5 bases and J 4 bases; bases outside gene matches: 13. Germline V CDR1 and CDR2: SGHDN, FVKESK. The CDR3 covers 17 residues.

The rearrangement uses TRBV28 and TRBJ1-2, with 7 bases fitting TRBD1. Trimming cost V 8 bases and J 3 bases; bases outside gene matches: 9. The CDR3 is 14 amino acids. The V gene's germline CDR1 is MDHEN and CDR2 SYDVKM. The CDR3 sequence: CASRSTRGDYGYTF. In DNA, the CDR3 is TGTGCCAGCCGATCAACCAGGGGGGACTATGGCTACACCTTC.

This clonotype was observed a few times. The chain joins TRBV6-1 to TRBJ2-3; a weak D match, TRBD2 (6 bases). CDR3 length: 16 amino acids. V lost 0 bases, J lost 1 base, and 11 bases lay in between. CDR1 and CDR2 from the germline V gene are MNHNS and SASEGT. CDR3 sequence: CASSEALASGTDTQYF. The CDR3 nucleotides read TGTGCCAGCAGTGAAGCGCTGGCTAGCGGCACAGATACGCAGTATTTT.

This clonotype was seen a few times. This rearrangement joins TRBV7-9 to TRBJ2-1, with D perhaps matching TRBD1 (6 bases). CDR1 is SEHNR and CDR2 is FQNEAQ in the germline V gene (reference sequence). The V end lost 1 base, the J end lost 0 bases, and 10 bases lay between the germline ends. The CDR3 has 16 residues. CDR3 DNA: TGTGCCAGCAGCTTAGGGGGGACAAACTCCTACAATGAGCAGTTCTTC. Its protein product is CASSLGGTNSYNEQFF.

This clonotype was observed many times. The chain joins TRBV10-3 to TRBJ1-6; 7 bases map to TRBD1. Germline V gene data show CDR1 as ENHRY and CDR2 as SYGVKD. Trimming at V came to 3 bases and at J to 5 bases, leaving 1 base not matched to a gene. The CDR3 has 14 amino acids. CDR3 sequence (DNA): TGTGCCATCAGTGACGGGACAGATAATTCACCCCTCCACTTT. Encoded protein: CAISDGTDNSPLHF.

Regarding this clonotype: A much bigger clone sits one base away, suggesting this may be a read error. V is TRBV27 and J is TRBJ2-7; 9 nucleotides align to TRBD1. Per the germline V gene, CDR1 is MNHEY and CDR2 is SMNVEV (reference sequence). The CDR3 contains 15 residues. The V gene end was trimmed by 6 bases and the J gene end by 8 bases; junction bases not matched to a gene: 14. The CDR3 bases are TGTGCCAGCAGGCCTACCGGGACAGGGCTAGGCAAGCAGTACTTC. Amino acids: CASRPTGTGLGKQYF.

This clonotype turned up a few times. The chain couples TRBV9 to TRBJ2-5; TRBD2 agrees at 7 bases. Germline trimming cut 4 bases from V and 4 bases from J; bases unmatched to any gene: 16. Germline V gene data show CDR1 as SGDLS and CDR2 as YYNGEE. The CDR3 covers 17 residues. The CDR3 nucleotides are TGTGCCAGCAGCTCTAGGAAGAGCGGGATGGGCCGAGAGACCCAGTACTTC. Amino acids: CASSSRKSGMGRETQYF.

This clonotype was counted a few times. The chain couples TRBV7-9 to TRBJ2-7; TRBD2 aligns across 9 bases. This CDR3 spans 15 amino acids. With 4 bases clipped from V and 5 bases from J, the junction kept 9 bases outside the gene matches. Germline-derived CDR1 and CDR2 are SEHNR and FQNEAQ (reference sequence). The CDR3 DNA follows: TGTGCCAGCAGCTCCTTAGCGGGAGCCTTGGACGAGCAGTACTTC. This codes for CASSSLAGALDEQYF.

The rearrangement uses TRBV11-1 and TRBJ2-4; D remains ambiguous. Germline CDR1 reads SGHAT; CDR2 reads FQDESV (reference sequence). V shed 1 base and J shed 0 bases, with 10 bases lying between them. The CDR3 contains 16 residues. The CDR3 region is CASSLDDGLAKNIQYF. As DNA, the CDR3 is TGTGCCAGCAGCTTAGACGACGGGTTAGCCAAAAACATTCAGTACTTC.

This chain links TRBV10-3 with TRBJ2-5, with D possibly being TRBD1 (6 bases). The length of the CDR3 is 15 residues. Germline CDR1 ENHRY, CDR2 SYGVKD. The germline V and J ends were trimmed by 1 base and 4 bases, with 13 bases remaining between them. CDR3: CAISEYGGAGETQYF. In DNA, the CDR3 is TGTGCCATCAGTGAGTATGGGGGCGCCGGAGAGACCCAGTACTTC.

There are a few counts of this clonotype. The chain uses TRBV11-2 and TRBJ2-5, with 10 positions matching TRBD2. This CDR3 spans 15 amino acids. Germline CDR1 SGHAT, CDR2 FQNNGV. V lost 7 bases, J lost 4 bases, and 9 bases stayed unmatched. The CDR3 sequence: CASTPRTSGAETQYF. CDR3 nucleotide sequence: TGTGCCAGCACCCCCCGGACTAGCGGCGCAGAGACCCAGTACTTC.